This T cell receptor (beta chain) comes out of a study of cytotoxic CD8 clonotypes in ibrutinib-treated CLL. Sequencing used immunoSEQ multiplex PCR; TCRdb keeps in-frame clones, though not all of them. Of more than 200,000 clones listed, roughly 70% were seen once; the top ten hold 15%. The CDR3 has 12 residues. V was pared by 7 bases and J by 0 bases, with 5 bases between. The germline gives CDR1 MNHEY, CDR2 SVGAGI. The origin of this receptor is a human donor with chronic lymphocytic leukemia. The specimen was PBMCs, collected after 24 months of ibrutinib treatment. The chain carries TRBV6-5 and TRBJ2-3; D perhaps matches TRBD1 (5 bases). The CDR3 region is CASKGSTDTQYF. The CDR3 DNA reads TGTGCCAGCAAGGGGAGCACAGATACGCAGTATTTT.